This T cell receptor (beta chain) comes out of a study of T-cell memory formation after mild COVID-19. Study-level findings and limits: Contracting clones from day 15 to 85 had balanced CD4/CD8; later expanders favoured CD4+.

After 5'RACE with constant-segment primers, TCR alpha and TCR beta cDNA libraries carrying sample barcodes and UMIs were obtained. TCRdb passed the 5' RACE reads through MiXCR, listing each CDR3 protein once. The data hold more than 400,000 distinct CDR3 sequences, with 15% to 20% observed a single time. Looked up from germline, CDR1 is DFQATT and CDR2 is SNEGSKA (reference sequence). The CDR3 loop spans 15 amino acids. V was trimmed by 6 bases and J by 1 base, leaving 17 bases between them. Turning to this clonotype: The target antigen is unknown.

The sample comprised PBMCs or a T cell subset sorted from them (not recorded which). The chain joins TRBV20-1 to TRBJ2-3; TRBD2 is a possible D gene (5 bases). The TCR was taken from an adult woman who had mild COVID-19 (a few samples of this study predate the infection). Cell type and time point are not known. The DNA for the CDR3 is TGCAGTGCCCCACGGCTGGCGGGCCGCACAGATACGCAGTATTTT. Translating it yields CSAPRLAGRTDTQYF.